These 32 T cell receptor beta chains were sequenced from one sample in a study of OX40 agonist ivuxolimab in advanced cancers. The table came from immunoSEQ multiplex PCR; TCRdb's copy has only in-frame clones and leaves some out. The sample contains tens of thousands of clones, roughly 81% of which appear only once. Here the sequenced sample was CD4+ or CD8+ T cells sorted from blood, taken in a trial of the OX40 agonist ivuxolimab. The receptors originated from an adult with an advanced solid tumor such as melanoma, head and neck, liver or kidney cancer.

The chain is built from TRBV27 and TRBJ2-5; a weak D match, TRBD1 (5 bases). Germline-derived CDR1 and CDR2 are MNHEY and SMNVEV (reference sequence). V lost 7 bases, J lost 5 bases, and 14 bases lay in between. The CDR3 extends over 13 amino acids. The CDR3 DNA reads TGTGCCAGCATTCCAGGGTTGGGCGAGACCCAGTACTTC. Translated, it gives CASIPGLGETQYF.

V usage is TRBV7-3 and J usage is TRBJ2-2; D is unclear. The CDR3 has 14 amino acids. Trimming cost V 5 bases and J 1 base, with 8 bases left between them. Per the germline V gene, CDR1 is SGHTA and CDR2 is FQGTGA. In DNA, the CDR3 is TGTGCCAGCAGCCCCTTGGGGAACACCGGGGAGCTGTTTTTT. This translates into CASSPLGNTGELFF.

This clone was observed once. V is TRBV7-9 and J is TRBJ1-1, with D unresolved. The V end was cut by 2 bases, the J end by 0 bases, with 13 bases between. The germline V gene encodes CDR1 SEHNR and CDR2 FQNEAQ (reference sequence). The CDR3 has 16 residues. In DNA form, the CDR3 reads TGTGCCAGCAGCTTAATGGACCGAAGAATGAACACTGAAGCTTTCTTT. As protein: CASSLMDRRMNTEAFF.

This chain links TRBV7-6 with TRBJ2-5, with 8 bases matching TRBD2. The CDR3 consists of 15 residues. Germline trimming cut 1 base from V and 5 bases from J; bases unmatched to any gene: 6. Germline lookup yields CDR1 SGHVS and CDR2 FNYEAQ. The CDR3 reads CASSLVRGGRETQYF. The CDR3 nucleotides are TGTGCCAGCAGCTTAGTTCGGGGGGGCCGTGAGACCCAGTACTTC.

In DNA form, the CDR3 reads TGTGCCAGTAGTATAGATCTGGGGGACACTGAAGCTTTCTTT. Its translation: CASSIDLGDTEAFF. The V gene is TRBV19, the J gene TRBJ1-1; a weak D match, TRBD1 (5 bases). Trimming stripped 0 bases from V and 3 bases from J, with 8 bases between. In germline, CDR1 is LNHDA, CDR2 SQIVND (reference sequence). CDR3 length: 14 amino acids.

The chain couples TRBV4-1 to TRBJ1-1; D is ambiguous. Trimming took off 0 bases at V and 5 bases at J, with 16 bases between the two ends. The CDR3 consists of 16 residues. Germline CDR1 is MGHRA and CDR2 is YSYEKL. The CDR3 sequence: CASSQDVQMGSTEAFF. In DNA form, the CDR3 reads TGCGCCAGCAGCCAAGATGTTCAAATGGGGAGTACTGAAGCTTTCTTT.

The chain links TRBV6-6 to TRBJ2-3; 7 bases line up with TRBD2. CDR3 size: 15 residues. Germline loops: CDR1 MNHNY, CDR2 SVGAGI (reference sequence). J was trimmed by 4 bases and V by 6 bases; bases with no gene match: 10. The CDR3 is CASSHRERGADTQYF. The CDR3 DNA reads TGTGCCAGCAGCCACAGAGAGCGGGGCGCAGATACGCAGTATTTT.

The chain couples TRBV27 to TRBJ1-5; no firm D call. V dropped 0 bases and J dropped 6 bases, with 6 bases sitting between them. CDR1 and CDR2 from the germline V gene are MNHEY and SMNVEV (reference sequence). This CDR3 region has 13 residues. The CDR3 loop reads CASSLSGRQPQHF. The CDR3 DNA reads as TGTGCCAGCAGTTTATCGGGCCGTCAGCCCCAGCATTTT.

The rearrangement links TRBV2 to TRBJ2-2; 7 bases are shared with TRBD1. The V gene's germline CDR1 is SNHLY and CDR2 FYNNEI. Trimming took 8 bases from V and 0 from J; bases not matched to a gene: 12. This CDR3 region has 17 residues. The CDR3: CASGGSVRGPNTGELFF. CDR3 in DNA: TGTGCCAGCGGTGGTTCGGTTAGGGGGCCGAACACCGGGGAGCTGTTTTTT.

Here the CDR3 DNA reads TGTGCCACCAGACAGGGGGCGGGTTACAATGAGCAGTTCTTC. Translating gives CATRQGAGYNEQFF. This chain connects TRBV27 to TRBJ2-1; the match to TRBD1 covers 10 bases. CDR1 is MNHEY and CDR2 is SMNVEV in the germline V gene (reference sequence). V shed 10 bases, J shed 4 bases, and the junction held 7 bases outside the gene matches. The CDR3 consists of 14 residues.

The CDR3 reads CASRPVTGNTIYF. In DNA form, the CDR3 reads TGTGCCAGCAGGCCGGTTACTGGAAACACCATATATTTT. The genes are TRBV13 and TRBJ1-3, with D unclear. Trimming cost V 6 bases and J 2 bases, with 8 bases left between them. The germline V gene encodes CDR1 PRHDT and CDR2 FYEKMQ (reference sequence). This CDR3 contains 13 residues. The entire variable domain, with the rest obtained from reference TRBV13 and TRBJ1-3, is as follows: AAGVIQSPRHLIKEKRETATLKCYPIPRHDTVYWYQQGPGQDPQFLISFYEKMQSDKGSIPDRFSAQQFSDYHSELNMSSLELGDSALYFCASRPVTGNTIYFGEGSWLTVV.

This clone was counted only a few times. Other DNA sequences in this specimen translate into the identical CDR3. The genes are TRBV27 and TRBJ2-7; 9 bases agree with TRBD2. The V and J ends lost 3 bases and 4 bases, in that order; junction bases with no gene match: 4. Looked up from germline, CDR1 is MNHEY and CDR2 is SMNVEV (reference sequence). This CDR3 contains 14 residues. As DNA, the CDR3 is TGTGCCAGCAGTTTCGGCGGGGGGGCGTACGAGCAGTACTTC. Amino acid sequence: CASSFGGGAYEQYF.

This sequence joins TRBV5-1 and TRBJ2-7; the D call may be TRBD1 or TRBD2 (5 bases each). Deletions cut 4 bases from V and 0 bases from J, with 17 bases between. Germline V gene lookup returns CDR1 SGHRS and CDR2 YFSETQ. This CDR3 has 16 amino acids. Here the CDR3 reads CASSPRVAGTSYEQYF. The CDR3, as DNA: TGCGCCAGCAGCCCCCGTGTGGCAGGGACCTCCTACGAGCAGTACTTC.

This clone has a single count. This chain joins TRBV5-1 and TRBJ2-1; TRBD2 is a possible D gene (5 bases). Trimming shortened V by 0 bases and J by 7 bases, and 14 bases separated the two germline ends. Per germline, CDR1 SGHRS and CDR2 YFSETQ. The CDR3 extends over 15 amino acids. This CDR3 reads CASSLGTTEVNEQFF. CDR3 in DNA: TGCGCCAGCAGCTTGGGTACAACGGAGGTTAATGAGCAGTTCTTC.

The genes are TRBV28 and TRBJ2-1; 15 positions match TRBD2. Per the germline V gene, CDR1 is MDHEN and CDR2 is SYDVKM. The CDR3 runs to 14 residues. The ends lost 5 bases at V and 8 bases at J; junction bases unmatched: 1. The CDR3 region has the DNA TGTGCCAGCAGTGGACTAGCGGGGGGGGATGAGCAGTTCTTC. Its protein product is CASSGLAGGDEQFF.

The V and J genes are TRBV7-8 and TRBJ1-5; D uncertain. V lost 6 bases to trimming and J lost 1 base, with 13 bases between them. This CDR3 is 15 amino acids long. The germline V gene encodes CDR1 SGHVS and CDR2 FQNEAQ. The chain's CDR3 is CASSFTTVSNQPQHF. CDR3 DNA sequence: TGTGCCAGCAGTTTCACAACCGTCAGCAATCAGCCCCAGCATTTT.

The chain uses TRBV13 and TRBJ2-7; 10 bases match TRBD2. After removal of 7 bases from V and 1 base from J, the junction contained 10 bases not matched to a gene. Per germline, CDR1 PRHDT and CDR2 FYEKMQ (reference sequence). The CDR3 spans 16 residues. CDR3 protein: CASTSGPSGGSYEQYF. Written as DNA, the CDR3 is TGTGCCAGCACCAGCGGCCCTAGCGGGGGATCCTACGAGCAGTACTTC.

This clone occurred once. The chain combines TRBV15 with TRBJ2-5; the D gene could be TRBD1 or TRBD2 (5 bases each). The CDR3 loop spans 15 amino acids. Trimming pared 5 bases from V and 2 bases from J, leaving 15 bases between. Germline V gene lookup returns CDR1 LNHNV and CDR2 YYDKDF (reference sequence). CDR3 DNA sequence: TGTGCCACCAGCCGAGGGAAGGGGATTCAAGAGACCCAGTACTTC. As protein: CATSRGKGIQETQYF.

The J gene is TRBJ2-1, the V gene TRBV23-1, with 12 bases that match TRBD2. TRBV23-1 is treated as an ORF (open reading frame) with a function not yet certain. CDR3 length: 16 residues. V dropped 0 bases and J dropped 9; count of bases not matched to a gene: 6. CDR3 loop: CASSQSASGGAGEQFF. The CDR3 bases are TGCGCCAGCAGTCAATCGGCTAGCGGGGGGGCCGGTGAGCAGTTCTTC.

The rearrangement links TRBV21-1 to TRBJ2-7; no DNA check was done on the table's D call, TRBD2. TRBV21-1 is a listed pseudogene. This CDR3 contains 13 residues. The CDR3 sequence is CASSIGTSEEQYF. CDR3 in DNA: TGTGCCAGCAGCATCGGGACTAGCGAAGAGCAGTACTTC.

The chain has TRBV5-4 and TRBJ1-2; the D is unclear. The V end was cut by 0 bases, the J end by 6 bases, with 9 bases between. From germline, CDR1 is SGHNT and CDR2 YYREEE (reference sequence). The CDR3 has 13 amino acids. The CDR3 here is CASSLVALNGYTF. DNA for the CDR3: TGTGCCAGCAGCTTGGTGGCACTAAATGGCTACACCTTC.

CDR3 nucleotide sequence: TGTGCCAGCAGCTACTCACTAGCGGCTCAAGAGACCCAGTACTTC. This translates into CASSYSLAAQETQYF. The V call is TRBV25-1, the J call TRBJ2-5; TRBD2 aligns across 8 bases. The CDR3 is 15 residues long. From germline, CDR1 is MGHDK and CDR2 SYGVNS. V shed 6 bases and J 2 bases; nucleotides not matched to a gene: 8.

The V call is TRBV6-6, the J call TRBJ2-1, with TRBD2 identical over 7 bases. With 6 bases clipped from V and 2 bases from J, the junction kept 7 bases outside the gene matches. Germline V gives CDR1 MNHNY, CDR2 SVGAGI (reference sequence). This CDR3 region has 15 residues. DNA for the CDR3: TGTGCCAGCAGGCGTCTAGCGGAACCCTACAATGAGCAGTTCTTC. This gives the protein CASRRLAEPYNEQFF.

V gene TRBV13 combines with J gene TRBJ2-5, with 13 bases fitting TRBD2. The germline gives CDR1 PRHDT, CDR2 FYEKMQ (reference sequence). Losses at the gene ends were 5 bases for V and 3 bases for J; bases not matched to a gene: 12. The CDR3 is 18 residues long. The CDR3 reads CASSPRGLAGAAKETQYF. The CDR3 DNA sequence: TGTGCCAGCAGCCCACGCGGACTAGCGGGGGCCGCCAAAGAGACCCAGTACTTC.

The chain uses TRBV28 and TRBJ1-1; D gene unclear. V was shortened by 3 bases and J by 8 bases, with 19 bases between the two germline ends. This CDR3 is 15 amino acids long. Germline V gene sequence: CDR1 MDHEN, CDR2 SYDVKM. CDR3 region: CASSFSDTGNGEAFF. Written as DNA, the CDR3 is TGTGCCAGCAGTTTTTCCGACACGGGGAACGGGGAAGCTTTCTTT.

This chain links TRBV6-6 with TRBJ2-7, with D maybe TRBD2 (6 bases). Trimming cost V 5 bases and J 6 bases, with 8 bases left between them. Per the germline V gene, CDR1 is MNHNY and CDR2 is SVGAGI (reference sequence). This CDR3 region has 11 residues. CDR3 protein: CASSAGFEQYF. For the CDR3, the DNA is TGTGCCAGCAGTGCGGGGTTCGAGCAGTACTTC.

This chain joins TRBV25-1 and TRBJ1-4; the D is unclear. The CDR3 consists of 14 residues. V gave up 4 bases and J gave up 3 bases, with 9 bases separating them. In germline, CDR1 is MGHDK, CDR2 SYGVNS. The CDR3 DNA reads TGTGCCAGCAGTGCGGCGGGCCCTAATGAAAAACTGTTTTTT. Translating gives CASSAAGPNEKLFF.

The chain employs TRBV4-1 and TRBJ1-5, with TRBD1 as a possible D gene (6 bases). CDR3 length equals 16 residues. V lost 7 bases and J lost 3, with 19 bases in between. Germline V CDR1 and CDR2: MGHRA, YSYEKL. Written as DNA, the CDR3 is TGCGCCAGCACACAGGGAGGAGGGGAGATCAATCAGCCCCAGCATTTT. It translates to CASTQGGGEINQPQHF.

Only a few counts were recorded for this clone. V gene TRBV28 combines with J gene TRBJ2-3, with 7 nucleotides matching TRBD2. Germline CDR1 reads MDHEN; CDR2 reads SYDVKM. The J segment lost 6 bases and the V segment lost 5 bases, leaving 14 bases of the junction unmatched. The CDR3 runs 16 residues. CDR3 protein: CASSPIVGEGTDTQYF. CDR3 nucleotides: TGTGCCAGCAGTCCTATTGTGGGGGAGGGGACTGATACGCAGTATTTT.

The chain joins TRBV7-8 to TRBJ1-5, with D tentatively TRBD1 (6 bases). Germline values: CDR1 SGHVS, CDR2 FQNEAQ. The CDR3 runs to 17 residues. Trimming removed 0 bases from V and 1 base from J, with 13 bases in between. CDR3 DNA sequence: TGTGCCAGCAGCTTAGCGGTGACAGGAGAGAGCAATCAGCCCCAGCATTTT. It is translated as CASSLAVTGESNQPQHF.

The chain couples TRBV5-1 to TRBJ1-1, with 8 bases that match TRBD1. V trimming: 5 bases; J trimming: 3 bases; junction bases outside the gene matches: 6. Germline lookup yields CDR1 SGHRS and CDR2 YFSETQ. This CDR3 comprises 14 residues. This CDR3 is CASSYDRGDTEAFF. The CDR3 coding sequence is TGCGCCAGCAGTTATGACAGGGGAGACACTGAAGCTTTCTTT.

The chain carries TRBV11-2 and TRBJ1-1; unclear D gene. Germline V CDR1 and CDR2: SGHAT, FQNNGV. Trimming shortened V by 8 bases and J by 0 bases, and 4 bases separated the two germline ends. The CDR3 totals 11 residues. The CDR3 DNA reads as TGTGCCAGCTCGGTGAACACTGAAGCTTTCTTT. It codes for CASSVNTEAFF.